The 24 T cell receptor beta chains given below trace back to one sample, sequenced in a study of chronic HIV infection and antiretroviral therapy. TCRdb reprocessed the 5' RACE reads via MiXCR and lists one record per CDR3 protein. The data show about 48,000 distinct CDR3 sequences, about 18% seen once. Source material: peripheral blood. These receptors were collected from an adult who had HIV and had not received antiretroviral therapy, or was an uninfected healthy control (not recorded which).

In its sample, this clonotype was seen a few times. The chain combines TRBV28 with TRBJ1-1; a possible D gene is TRBD1 (6 bases). Looked up from germline, CDR1 is MDHEN and CDR2 is SYDVKM. This CDR3 spans 13 amino acids. V was clipped by 2 bases and J by 4 bases, with 8 bases between them. CDR3 region: CASSLGGLTEAFF. CDR3 nucleotide sequence: TGTGCCAGCAGTTTAGGGGGGCTCACTGAAGCTTTCTTT.

This clonotype was counted a few times. The chain combines TRBV4-2 with TRBJ1-5; D gene ambiguous. CDR1 is LGHNA, CDR2 YNFKEQ, per germline. Trimming left V 1 base short and J 1 base short, with 2 bases between. The length of the CDR3 is 13 residues. CDR3 coding DNA: TGTGCCAGCAGCCAAGGGAGCAATCAGCCCCAGCATTTT. This codes for CASSQGSNQPQHF.

This clonotype was seen a few times. The chain joins TRBV5-1 to TRBJ2-7, with 9 bases lining up with TRBD1. V was clipped by 3 bases and J by 1 base; unmatched bases: 5. This CDR3 contains 15 residues. Germline CDR1 reads SGHRS; CDR2 reads YFSETQ. For the CDR3, the DNA is TGCGCCAGCAGCTCCACCGGGACAGGGTCCTACGAGCAGTACTTC. This sequence encodes CASSSTGTGSYEQYF.

V and J are TRBV28 and TRBJ2-4; weak D call: TRBD1 (6 bases). In germline, CDR1 is MDHEN, CDR2 SYDVKM. CDR3 length: 14 amino acids. Trimming removed 6 bases at V and 1 base at J, with 10 bases between. CDR3 in amino acids: CASRARGAKNIQYF. DNA of the CDR3: TGTGCCAGCAGGGCCAGGGGCGCCAAAAACATTCAGTACTTC.

This clonotype was detected many times. The chain links TRBV12-3 or TRBV12-4 to TRBJ1-6; maybe TRBD1 (5 bases). The length of the CDR3 is 16 residues. V lost 5 bases and J 7 bases, leaving 18 bases between the germline ends. The CDR3 sequence is CASSPDSGTPNSPLHF. The CDR3 DNA sequence: TGTGCCAGCAGTCCGGACTCCGGGACGCCAAATTCACCCCTCCACTTT.

This chain links TRBV28 with TRBJ2-1, with a weak D call TRBD1 (6 bases). The CDR3 is made up of 12 amino acids. In germline, CDR1 is MDHEN, CDR2 SYDVKM. V was shortened by 7 bases and J by 9 bases, with 13 bases between the two germline ends. DNA for the CDR3: TGTGCCAGCAATAACAGGGCGGGTGAGCAGTTCTTC. It translates to CASNNRAGEQFF. Variable domain in full (rest from reference TRBV28 and TRBJ2-1): DVKVTQSSRYLVKRTGEKVFLECVQDMDHENMFWYRQDPGLGLRLIYFSYDVKMKEKGDIPEGYSVSREKKERFSLILESASTNQTSMYLCASNNRAGEQFFGPGTRLTVL.

This clonotype was found a few times. The chain has TRBV21-1 and TRBJ2-7; the D call in the table, TRBD2, was not verified against the DNA. TRBV21-1 is listed as a pseudogene. The CDR3 runs 14 residues. The CDR3 loop is CASSKGALLWEQYF. CDR3 nucleotides: TGTGCCAGCAGCAAAGGTGCCCTATTGTGGGAGCAGTACTTC.

The chain uses TRBV18 and TRBJ1-1, with a possible D match to TRBD1 (6 bases). Germline V gene sequence: CDR1 KGHSH, CDR2 LQKENI. The CDR3 loop spans 18 amino acids. The germline V and J ends were trimmed by 5 bases and 1 base, with 23 bases remaining between them. The CDR3 sequence is CASSTKGGSGYGNTEAFF. In DNA form, the CDR3 reads TGTGCCAGCTCAACGAAAGGGGGAAGCGGGTACGGGAACACTGAAGCTTTCTTT.

This clonotype has more than one count but fewer than ten. The gene calls are TRBV28 and TRBJ2-3, with D unclear. Germline loops: CDR1 MDHEN, CDR2 SYDVKM. V dropped 11 bases and J dropped 5 bases, with 8 bases sitting between them. The CDR3 has 10 amino acids. CDR3 amino acids: CAGPIDTQYF. In DNA, the CDR3 is TGTGCCGGACCCATAGATACGCAGTATTTT. The whole variable domain, remainder taken from reference TRBV28 and TRBJ2-3, is DVKVTQSSRYLVKRTGEKVFLECVQDMDHENMFWYRQDPGLGLRLIYFSYDVKMKEKGDIPEGYSVSREKKERFSLILESASTNQTSMYLCAGPIDTQYFGPGTRLTVL.

This clonotype was detected only a few times. One end of the junction is discordant with germline, which a read error may explain. The rearrangement links TRBV28 to TRBJ2-7; D possibly corresponds to TRBD2 (6 bases). This CDR3 comprises 13 residues. Germline V gives CDR1 MDHEN, CDR2 SYDVKM. The CDR3 DNA sequence: TGTGCCAGCAGGGTCACTAGCTCCCACGAGCAGTACTTC. Encoded protein: CASRVTSSHEQYF.

This clonotype has just a few counts. No DNA is shown, since the ends of the CDR3 on it are uncertain; the CDR3 is the one TCRdb lists. V usage is TRBV28 and J usage is TRBJ2-2; the table's D call, TRBD2, has no DNA check behind it. Germline V gene lookup returns CDR1 MDHEN and CDR2 SYDVKM. The CDR3 is 18 amino acids long, termini counted. CDR3 loop: CASSSGLAGATRAGSCFF.

This chain links TRBV12-3 or TRBV12-4 with TRBJ2-7; TRBD1 matches 9 bases. The CDR3 loop spans 14 amino acids. V shed 5 bases, J shed 1 base, and the junction held 3 bases outside the gene matches. The CDR3 coding sequence is TGTGCCAGCAGTACAGGACAGGGGTCCTACGAGCAGTACTTC. The encoded protein is CASSTGQGSYEQYF.

CDR3 DNA sequence: TGTGCCAGCAGTTTTGGGCCCGAAGGTGGCACAGATACGCAGTATTTT. Its translation is CASSFGPEGGTDTQYF. The rearrangement uses TRBV27 and TRBJ2-3; D uncertain. The CDR3 runs to 16 residues. V lost 3 bases and J lost 1, with 14 bases in between. In germline, CDR1 is MNHEY, CDR2 SMNVEV (reference sequence).

This clonotype was seen only a few times. The V and J genes are TRBV7-2 and TRBJ2-3; D ambiguous. Deletions cut 1 base from V and 0 bases from J, with 8 bases between. Per germline, CDR1 SGHTA and CDR2 FQGNSA. The CDR3 runs 15 residues. CDR3 region: CASSLVGLSTDTQYF. In DNA, the CDR3 is TGTGCCAGCAGCTTAGTAGGCCTTAGCACAGATACGCAGTATTTT.

This clonotype appeared a few times. V usage is TRBV29-1 and J usage is TRBJ2-7; TRBD1 matches 7 bases. V gave up 4 bases and J gave up 3 bases; unmatched junction bases: 6. Germline loops: CDR1 SQVTM, CDR2 ANQGSEA. The CDR3 is 13 amino acids. Here the CDR3 DNA reads TGCAGCGTTGGGTACCGGGACAGCTACGAGCAGTACTTC. As protein: CSVGYRDSYEQYF.

The chain carries TRBV28 and TRBJ1-1; 10 bases agree with TRBD1. The length of the CDR3 is 15 residues. The V and J ends lost 5 bases and 1 base, in that order; junction bases with no gene match: 4. Germline CDR1 is MDHEN and CDR2 is SYDVKM. In DNA form, the CDR3 reads TGTGCCAGCAGTACCCGGACAGGGGGGAACACTGAAGCTTTCTTT. This translates into CASSTRTGGNTEAFF. The full variable domain, with the rest looked up from reference TRBV28 and TRBJ1-1, is DVKVTQSSRYLVKRTGEKVFLECVQDMDHENMFWYRQDPGLGLRLIYFSYDVKMKEKGDIPEGYSVSREKKERFSLILESASTNQTSMYLCASSTRTGGNTEAFFGQGTRLTVV.

The V gene is TRBV27, the J gene TRBJ1-2; D gene unclear. V was shortened by 3 bases and J by 3 bases, with 8 bases between the two germline ends. This CDR3 is 13 amino acids long. Germline CDR1 and CDR2: MNHEY and SMNVEV (reference sequence). Here the CDR3 reads CASSFLRDYGYTF. The DNA for the CDR3 is TGTGCCAGCAGTTTCCTACGAGACTATGGCTACACCTTC.

The chain is built from TRBV10-1 and TRBJ2-5; 11 nucleotides match TRBD2. Looked up from germline, CDR1 is WNHNN and CDR2 is SYGVQD (reference sequence). The CDR3 covers 17 residues. V lost 4 bases to trimming and J lost 4 bases; unmatched junction nucleotides: 11. This CDR3 is CASSGTSGRPSGETQYF. In DNA, the CDR3 is TGCGCCAGCAGTGGAACTAGCGGGAGACCCTCGGGAGAGACCCAGTACTTC.

This clonotype was seen more than once but under ten times. The chain carries TRBV7-2 and TRBJ2-3, with D uncertain. V dropped 4 bases and J dropped 6 bases, with 23 bases sitting between them. Germline V gene data show CDR1 as SGHTA and CDR2 as FQGNSA. This CDR3 spans 17 amino acids. In nucleotides, the CDR3 is TGTGCCAGCAGCTCTACGATTCGACTCCCCCCCGGGGATACGCAGTATTTT. This sequence encodes CASSSTIRLPPGDTQYF.

This clonotype was seen a single time. This chain joins TRBV10-3 and TRBJ2-5, with 8 bases aligning to TRBD1. This CDR3 contains 15 residues. The V gene end was trimmed by 6 bases and the J gene end by 3 bases; junction bases not matched to a gene: 9. The germline V gene has CDR1 ENHRY and CDR2 SYGVKD. CDR3 loop: CAIRQTQGAKETQYF. CDR3 DNA sequence: TGTGCCATCAGACAGACCCAGGGGGCGAAAGAGACCCAGTACTTC.

This clonotype was recorded a few times. The chain uses TRBV2 and TRBJ2-3, with D maybe TRBD2 (5 bases). Trimming cost V 6 bases and J 6 bases, with 13 bases left between them. This CDR3 comprises 13 residues. Germline loops: CDR1 SNHLY, CDR2 FYNNEI. The CDR3 loop is CASSADYTDTQYF. The CDR3, as DNA: TGTGCCAGCAGCGCCGACTATACGGATACGCAGTATTTT. Full variable domain (rest looked up from reference TRBV2 and TRBJ2-3): EPEVTQTPSHQVTQMGQEVILRCVPISNHLYFYWYRQILGQKVEFLVSFYNNEISEKSEIFDDQFSVERPDGSNFTLKIRSTKLEDSAMYFCASSADYTDTQYFGPGTRLTVL.

The chain joins TRBV7-9 to TRBJ2-3; 7 nucleotides align to TRBD2. Germline assignment: CDR1 SEHNR and CDR2 FQNEAQ (reference sequence). The CDR3 loop spans 16 amino acids. V trimming: 1 base; J trimming: 4 bases; junction bases outside the gene matches: 8. The chain's CDR3 is CASSLGTSRFADTQYF. As DNA, the CDR3 is TGTGCCAGCAGCTTAGGGACTAGTAGGTTCGCAGATACGCAGTATTTT.

Of note for this clonotype: One end of the junction does not line up with germline, which may come from a read error. This chain connects TRBV29-1 to TRBJ2-1, with D hard to call. The CDR3 runs 11 residues. Per the germline V gene, CDR1 is SQVTM and CDR2 is ANQGSEA. The CDR3 protein is CSVESRLEKFF. CDR3 in DNA: TGCAGCGTTGAAAGCCGCCTTGAGAAGTTCTTC.

The V call is TRBV7-6, the J call TRBJ2-3; the match to TRBD2 covers 7 bases. Per the germline V gene, CDR1 is SGHVS and CDR2 is FNYEAQ. With 4 bases clipped from V and 1 base from J, the junction kept 8 bases outside the gene matches. The CDR3 has 16 residues. CDR3 nucleotides: TGTGCCAGCAGCTCATCACTAGCGAGACGCACAGATACGCAGTATTTT. Its protein product is CASSSSLARRTDTQYF.